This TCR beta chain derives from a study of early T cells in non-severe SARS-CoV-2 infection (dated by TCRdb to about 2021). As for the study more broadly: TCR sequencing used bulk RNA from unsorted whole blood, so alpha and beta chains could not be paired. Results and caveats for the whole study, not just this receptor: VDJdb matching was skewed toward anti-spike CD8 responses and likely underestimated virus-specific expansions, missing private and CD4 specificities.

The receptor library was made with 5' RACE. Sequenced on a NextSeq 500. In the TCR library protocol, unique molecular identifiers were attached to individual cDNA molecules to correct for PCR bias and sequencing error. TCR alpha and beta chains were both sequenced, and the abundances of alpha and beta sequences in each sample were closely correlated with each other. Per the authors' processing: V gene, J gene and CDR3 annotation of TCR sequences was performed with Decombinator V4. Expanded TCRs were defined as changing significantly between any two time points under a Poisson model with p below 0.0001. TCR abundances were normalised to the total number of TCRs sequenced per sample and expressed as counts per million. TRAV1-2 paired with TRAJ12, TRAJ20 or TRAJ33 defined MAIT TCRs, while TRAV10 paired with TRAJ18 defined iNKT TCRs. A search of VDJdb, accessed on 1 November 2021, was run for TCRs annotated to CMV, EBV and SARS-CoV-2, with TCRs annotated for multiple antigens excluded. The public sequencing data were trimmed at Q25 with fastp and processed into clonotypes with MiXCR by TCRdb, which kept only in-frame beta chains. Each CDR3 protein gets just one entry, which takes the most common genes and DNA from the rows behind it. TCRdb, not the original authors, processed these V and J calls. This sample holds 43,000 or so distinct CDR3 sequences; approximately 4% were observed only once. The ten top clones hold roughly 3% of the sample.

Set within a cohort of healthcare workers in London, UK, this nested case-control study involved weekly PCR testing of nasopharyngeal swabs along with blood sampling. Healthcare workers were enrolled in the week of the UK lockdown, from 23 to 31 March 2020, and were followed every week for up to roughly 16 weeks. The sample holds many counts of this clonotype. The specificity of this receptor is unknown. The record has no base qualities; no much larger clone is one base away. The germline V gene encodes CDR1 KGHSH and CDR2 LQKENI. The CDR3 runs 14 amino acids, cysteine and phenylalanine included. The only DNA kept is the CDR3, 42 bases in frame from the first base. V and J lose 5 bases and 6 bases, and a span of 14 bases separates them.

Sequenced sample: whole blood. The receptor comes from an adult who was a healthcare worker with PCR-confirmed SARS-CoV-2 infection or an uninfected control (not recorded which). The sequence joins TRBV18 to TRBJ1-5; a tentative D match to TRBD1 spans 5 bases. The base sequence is TGTGCCAGCTCAGCAGGGATTGGAGGTCAGCCCCAGCATTTT. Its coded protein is CASSAGIGGQPQHF.